These 7 T cell receptor beta chains were all obtained from the same sample, sequenced in a study of cytomegalovirus exposure and HLA in healthy donors. Amplification used 60 Vbeta primers and 13 Jbeta primers. Method: immunoSEQ multiplex PCR; TCRdb's copy keeps in-frame clones and lacks some. Among about 140,000 clones, approximately 71% were seen once, and the ten largest hold about 3.5%. The specimen was PBMCs. All receptors derive from a man aged 35 to 55 in good health and CMV-seronegative.

The chain uses TRBV5-8 and TRBJ1-1, with 7 positions matching TRBD1. This CDR3 contains 15 residues. Germline lookup yields CDR1 SGHTS and CDR2 YDEGEE. The V segment lost 4 bases and the J segment 2 bases; nucleotides outside the gene matches: 8. The CDR3 sequence: CASSPRTGANTEAFF. CDR3 nucleotides: TGTGCCAGCAGCCCCCGGACAGGAGCTAACACTGAAGCTTTCTTT. Looking up the rest from reference TRBV5-8 and TRBJ1-1 gives the full variable domain: EAGVTQSPTHLIKTRGQQATLRCSPISGHTSVYWYQQALGLGLQFLLWYDEGEERNRGNFPPRFSGRQFPNYSSELNVNALELEDSALYLCASSPRTGANTEAFFGQGTRLTVV.

V usage is TRBV2 and J usage is TRBJ1-5, with 7 bases identical to TRBD1. CDR3 length equals 14 residues. Germline assignment: CDR1 SNHLY and CDR2 FYNNEI. V was pared by 4 bases and J by 6 bases, with 6 bases of the junction left unmatched. The chain's CDR3 is CASSGQGRTQPQHF. The CDR3 DNA follows: TGTGCCAGCAGTGGACAGGGAAGGACTCAGCCCCAGCATTTT.

The chain couples TRBV30 to TRBJ2-3; TRBD2 aligns across 9 bases. From germline, CDR1 is GTSNPN and CDR2 SVGIG (reference sequence). CDR3 size: 16 residues. Trimming took 4 bases from V and 13 from J; bases not matched to a gene: 21. CDR3 bases: TGTGCCTGGACCCTTTCACTAGCGGGTGAACGACGCGAGGAGTATTTT. Amino acid sequence: CAWTLSLAGERREEYF.

This chain links TRBV11-2 with TRBJ2-7; the D gene is possibly TRBD2 (5 bases). CDR3 length: 15 residues. Trimming took 3 bases from V and 7 from J, leaving 19 bases between them. Germline assignment: CDR1 SGHAT and CDR2 FQNNGV. The CDR3 sequence: CASSFLLTPEGEQYF. CDR3 sequence (DNA): TGTGCCAGCAGCTTCCTTTTGACTCCCGAGGGAGAGCAGTACTTC.

The sample holds a few counts of this clone. This rearrangement joins TRBV5-8 to TRBJ1-4; tentative D call: TRBD1 (5 bases). The V gene's germline CDR1 is SGHTS and CDR2 YDEGEE. Trimming took 4 bases from V and 6 from J, leaving 10 bases between them. The CDR3 spans 13 residues. The CDR3 DNA is TGTGCCAGCAGCCAGGGTGGGCATGAAAAACTGTTTTTT. Translation gives CASSQGGHEKLFF.

This clone was counted only a few times. The chain carries TRBV7-9 and TRBJ1-1; weak D call: TRBD1 (5 bases). The CDR3 is made up of 15 amino acids. V shed 4 bases and J shed 2 bases, with 14 bases lying between them. CDR1 SEHNR and CDR2 FQNEAQ come from the germline V gene (reference sequence). The CDR3 sequence is CASSSWAGVNTEAFF. CDR3 bases: TGTGCCAGCAGCTCCTGGGCGGGGGTCAACACTGAAGCTTTCTTT.

This clone was seen only a few times. The J gene is TRBJ2-5, the V gene TRBV12-5, with 9 bases aligning to TRBD1. This CDR3 contains 15 residues. Germline trimming cut 0 bases from V and 1 base from J; bases unmatched to any gene: 0. In germline, CDR1 is LGHNT, CDR2 FRNRAP. The CDR3 region is CASGLVQGAQETQYF. CDR3 in DNA: TGTGCTAGTGGTTTGGTACAGGGGGCCCAAGAGACCCAGTACTTC.